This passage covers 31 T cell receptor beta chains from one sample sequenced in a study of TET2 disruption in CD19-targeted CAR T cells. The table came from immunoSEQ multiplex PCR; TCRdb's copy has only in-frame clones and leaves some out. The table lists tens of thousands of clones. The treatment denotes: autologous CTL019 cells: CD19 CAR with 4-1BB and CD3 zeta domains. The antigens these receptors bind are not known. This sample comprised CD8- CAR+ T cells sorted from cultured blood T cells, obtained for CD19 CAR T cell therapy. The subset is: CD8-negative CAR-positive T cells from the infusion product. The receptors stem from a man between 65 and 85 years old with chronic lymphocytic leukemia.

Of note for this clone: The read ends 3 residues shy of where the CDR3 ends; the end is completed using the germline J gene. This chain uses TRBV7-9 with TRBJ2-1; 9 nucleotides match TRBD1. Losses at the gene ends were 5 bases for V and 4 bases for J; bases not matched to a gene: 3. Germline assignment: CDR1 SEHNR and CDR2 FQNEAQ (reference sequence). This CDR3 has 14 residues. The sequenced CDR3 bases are TGTGCCAGCAGCGGAGACAGGGGGTACAATGAG. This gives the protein CASSGDRGYNE. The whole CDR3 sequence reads CASSGDRGYNEQFF.

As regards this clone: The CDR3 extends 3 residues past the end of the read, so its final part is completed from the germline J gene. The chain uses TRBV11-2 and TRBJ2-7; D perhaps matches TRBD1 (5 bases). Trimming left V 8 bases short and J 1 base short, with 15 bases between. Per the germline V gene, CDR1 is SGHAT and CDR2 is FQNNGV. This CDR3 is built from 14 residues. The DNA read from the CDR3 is TGTGCCAGCTCGCCGGGCAGGGCTTCCTACGAG. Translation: CASSPGRASYE. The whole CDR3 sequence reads CASSPGRASYEQYF.

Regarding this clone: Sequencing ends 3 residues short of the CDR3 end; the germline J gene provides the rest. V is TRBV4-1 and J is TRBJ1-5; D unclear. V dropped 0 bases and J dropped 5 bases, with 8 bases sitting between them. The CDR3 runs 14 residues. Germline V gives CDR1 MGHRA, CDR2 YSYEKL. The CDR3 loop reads CASSQEAGYQPQHF. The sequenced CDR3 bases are TGCGCCAGCAGCCAAGAGGCAGGCTATCAGCCC.

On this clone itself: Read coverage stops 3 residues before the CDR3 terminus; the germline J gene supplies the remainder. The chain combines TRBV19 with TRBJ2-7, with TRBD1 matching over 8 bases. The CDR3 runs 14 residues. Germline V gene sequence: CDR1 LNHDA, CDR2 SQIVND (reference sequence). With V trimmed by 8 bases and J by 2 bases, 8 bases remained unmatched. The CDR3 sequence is CASQEDRGTYEQYF. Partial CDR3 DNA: TGTGCCAGTCAAGAAGACAGGGGTACCTACGAG.

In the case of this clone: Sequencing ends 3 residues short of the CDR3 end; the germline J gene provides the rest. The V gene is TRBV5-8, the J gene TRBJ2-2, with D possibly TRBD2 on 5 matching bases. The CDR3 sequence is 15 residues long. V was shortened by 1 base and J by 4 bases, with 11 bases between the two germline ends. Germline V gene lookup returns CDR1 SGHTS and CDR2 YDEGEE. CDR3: CASSLPPRGTGELFF. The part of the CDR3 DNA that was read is TGTGCCAGCAGCTTGCCCCCTCGGGGCACCGGGGAG.

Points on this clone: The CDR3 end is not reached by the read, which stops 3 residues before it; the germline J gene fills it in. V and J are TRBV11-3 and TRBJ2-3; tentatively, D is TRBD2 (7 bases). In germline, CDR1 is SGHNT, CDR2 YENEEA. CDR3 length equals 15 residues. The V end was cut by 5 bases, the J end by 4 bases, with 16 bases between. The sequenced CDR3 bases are TGTGCCAGCAGCCCAGGAGGAGGGGGGGCAGATACG. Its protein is CASSPGGGGADT. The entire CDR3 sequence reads CASSPGGGGADTQYF.

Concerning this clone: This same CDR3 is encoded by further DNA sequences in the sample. The sequenced part of the CDR3 DNA is TGTGCCAGCTCACCCCAGGGGGCGCGAGGGGAGACC. Translating gives CASSPQGARGET. The whole CDR3 is CASSPQGARGETAFF. The gene calls are TRBV18 and TRBJ1-1; 8 bases line up with TRBD1. The CDR3 end falls 3 residues outside the read, so it is completed with the germline J gene. The germline V gene has CDR1 KGHSH and CDR2 LQKENI. CDR3 length: 15 residues.

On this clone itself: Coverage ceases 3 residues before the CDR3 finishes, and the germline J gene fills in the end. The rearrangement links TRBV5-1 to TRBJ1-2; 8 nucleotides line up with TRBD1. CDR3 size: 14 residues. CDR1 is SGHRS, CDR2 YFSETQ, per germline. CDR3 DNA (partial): TGCGCCAGCAGCCAGGGACAGGCCGCGGGGGGC. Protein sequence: CASSQGQAAGG. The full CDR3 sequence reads CASSQGQAAGGYTF. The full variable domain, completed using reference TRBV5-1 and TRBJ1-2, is KAGVTQTPRYLIKTRGQQVTLSCSPISGHRSVSWYQQTPGQGLQFLFEYFSETQRNKGNFPGRFSGRQFSNSRSEMNVSTLELGDSALYLCASSQGQAAGGYTFGSGTRLTVV.

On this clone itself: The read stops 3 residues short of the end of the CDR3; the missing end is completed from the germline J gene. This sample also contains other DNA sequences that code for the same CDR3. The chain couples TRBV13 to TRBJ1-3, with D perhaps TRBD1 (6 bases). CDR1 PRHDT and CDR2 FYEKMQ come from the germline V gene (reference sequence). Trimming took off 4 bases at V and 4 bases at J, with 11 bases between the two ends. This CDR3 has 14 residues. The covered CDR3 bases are TGTGCCAGCAGCTACCGTGGACAGGGAAACACC. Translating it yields CASSYRGQGNT. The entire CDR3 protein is CASSYRGQGNTIYF.

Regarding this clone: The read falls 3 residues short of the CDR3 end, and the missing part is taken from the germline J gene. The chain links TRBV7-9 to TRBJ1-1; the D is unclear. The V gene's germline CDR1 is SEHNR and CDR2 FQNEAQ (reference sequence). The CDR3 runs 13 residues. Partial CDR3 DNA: TGTGCCAGCAGCTTAGTACCCTCCCCACTA. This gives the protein CASSLVPSPL. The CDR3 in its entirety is CASSLVPSPLAFF.

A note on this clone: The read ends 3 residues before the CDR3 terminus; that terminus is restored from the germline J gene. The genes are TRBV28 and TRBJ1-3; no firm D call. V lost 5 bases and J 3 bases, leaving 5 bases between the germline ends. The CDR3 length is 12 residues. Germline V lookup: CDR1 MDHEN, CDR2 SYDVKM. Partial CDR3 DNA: TGTGCCAGCAGTCTAAGTGGAAACACC. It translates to CASSLSGNT. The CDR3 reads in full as CASSLSGNTIYF. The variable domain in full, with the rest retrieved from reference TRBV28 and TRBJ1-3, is DVKVTQSSRYLVKRTGEKVFLECVQDMDHENMFWYRQDPGLGLRLIYFSYDVKMKEKGDIPEGYSVSREKKERFSLILESASTNQTSMYLCASSLSGNTIYFGEGSWLTVV.

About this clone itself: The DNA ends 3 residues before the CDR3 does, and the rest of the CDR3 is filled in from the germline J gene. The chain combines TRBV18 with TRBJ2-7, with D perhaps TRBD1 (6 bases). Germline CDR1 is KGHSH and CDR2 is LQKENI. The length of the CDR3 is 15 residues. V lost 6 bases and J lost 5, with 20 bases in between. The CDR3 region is CASSQEAAGANEQYF. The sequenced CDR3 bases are TGTGCCAGCTCTCAAGAAGCGGCAGGGGCCAACGAG.

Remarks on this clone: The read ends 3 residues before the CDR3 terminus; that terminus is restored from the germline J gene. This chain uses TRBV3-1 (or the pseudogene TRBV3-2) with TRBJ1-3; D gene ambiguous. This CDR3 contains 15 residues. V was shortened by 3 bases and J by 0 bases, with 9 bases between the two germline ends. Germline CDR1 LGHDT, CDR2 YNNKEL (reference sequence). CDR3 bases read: TGTGCCAGCAGCCAGATGATTAGCTCTGGAAACACC. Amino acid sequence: CASSQMISSGNT. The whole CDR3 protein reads CASSQMISSGNTIYF.

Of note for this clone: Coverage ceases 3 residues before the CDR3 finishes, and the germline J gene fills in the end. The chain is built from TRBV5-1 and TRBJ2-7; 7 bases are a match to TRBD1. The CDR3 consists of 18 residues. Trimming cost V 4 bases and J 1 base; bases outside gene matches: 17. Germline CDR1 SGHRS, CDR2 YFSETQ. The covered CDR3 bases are TGCGCCAGCAGCCGTAACACAGGGGCCGGTGGCCTTTCCTACGAG. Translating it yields CASSRNTGAGGLSYE. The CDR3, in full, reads CASSRNTGAGGLSYEQYF.

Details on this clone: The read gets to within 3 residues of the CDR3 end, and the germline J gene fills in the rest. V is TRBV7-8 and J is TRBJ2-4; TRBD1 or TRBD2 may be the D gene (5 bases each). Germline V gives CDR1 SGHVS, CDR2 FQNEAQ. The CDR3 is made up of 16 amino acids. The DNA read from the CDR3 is TGTGCCAGCAGCTTAGCGAGGGCAGGGATTGGCTATGGT. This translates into CASSLARAGIGYG. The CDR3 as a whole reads CASSLARAGIGYGQYF. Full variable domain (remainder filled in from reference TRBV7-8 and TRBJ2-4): GAGVSQSPRYKVAKRGQDVALRCDPISGHVSLFWYQQALGQGPEFLTYFQNEAQLDKSGLPSDRFFAERPEGSVSTLKIQRTQQEDSAVYLCASSLARAGIGYGQYFGAGTRLSVL.

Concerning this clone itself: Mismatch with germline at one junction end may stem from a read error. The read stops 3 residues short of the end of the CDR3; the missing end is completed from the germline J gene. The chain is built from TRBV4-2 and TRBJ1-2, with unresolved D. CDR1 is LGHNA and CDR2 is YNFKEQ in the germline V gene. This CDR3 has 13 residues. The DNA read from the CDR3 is TGCGCCAGCGCTCAAAACGGAGGCGGGGGC. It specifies CASAQNGGGG. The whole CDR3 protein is CASAQNGGGGYTF.

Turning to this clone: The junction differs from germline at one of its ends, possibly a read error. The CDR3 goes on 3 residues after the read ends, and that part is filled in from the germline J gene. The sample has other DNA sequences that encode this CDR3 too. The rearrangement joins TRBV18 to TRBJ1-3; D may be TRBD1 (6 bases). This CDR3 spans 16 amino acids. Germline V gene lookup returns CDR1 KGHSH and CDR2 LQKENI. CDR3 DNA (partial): TGTGCCAGCTCGGGTCGACAGGAGTTCTCTGGAAACACT. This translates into CASSGRQEFSGNT. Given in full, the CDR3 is CASSGRQEFSGNTIYF.

CDR3 in amino acids: CASSPRTGRQETQYF. The sequenced part of the CDR3 DNA is TGTGCCAGCTCACCGCGGACAGGGCGACAAGAGACC. The chain carries TRBV18 and TRBJ2-5, with 8 nucleotides matching TRBD1. The read stops 3 residues short of the end of the CDR3; the missing end is completed from the germline J gene. The CDR3 extends over 15 amino acids. CDR1 KGHSH and CDR2 LQKENI come from the germline V gene. The ends lost 3 bases at V and 2 bases at J; junction bases unmatched: 5.

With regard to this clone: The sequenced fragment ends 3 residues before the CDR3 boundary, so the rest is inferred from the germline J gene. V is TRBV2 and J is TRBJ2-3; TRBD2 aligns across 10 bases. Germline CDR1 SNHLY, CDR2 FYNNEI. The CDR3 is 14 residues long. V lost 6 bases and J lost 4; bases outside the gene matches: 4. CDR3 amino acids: CASRAGGQADTQYF. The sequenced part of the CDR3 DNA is TGTGCCAGCAGAGCGGGGGGGCAGGCAGATACG.

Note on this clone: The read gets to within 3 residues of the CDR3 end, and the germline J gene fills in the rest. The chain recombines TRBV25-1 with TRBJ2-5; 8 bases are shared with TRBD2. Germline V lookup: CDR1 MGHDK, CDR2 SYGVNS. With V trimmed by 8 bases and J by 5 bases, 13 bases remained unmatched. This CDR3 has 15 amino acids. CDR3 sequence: CASSSTLAGLETQYF. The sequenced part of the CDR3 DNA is TGTGCCAGCTCCTCGACCTTAGCGGGGCTCGAGACC.

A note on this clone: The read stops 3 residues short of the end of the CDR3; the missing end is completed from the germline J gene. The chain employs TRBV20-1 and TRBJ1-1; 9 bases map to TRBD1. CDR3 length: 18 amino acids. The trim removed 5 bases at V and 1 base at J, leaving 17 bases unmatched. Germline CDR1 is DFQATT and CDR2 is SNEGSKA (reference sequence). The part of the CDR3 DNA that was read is TGCAGTGCTCGCTTAGACAGGGGGTATGTGGCGGGGAACACTGAA. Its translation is CSARLDRGYVAGNTE. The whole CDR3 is CSARLDRGYVAGNTEAFF.

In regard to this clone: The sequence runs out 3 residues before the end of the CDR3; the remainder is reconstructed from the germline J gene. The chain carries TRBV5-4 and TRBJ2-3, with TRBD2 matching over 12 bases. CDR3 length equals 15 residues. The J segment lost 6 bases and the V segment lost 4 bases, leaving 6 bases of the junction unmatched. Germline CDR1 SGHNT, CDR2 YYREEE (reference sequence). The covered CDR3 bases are TGTGCCAGCAGCCTAAGGACTAGCGGGGAGGATACG. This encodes CASSLRTSGEDT. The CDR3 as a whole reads CASSLRTSGEDTQYF.

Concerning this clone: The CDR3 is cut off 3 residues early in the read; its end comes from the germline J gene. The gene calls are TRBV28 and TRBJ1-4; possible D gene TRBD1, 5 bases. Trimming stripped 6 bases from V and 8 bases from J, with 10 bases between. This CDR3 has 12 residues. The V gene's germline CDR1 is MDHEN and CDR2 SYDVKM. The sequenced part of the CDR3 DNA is TGTGCCAGCAGGCCCGGGGGGGAAAAA. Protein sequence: CASRPGGEK. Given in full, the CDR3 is CASRPGGEKLFF.

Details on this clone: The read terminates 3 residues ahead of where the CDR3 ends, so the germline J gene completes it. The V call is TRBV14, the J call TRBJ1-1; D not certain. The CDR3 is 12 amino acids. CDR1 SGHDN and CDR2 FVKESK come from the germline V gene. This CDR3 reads CATRTGNYGAFF. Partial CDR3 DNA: TGTGCCACCCGGACGGGGAACTATGGC.

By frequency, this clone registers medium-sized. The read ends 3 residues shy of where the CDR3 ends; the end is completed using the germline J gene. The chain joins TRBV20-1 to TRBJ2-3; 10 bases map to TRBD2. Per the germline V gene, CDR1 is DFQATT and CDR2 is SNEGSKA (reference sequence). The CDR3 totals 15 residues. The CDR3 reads CSAPRASGGVGTQYF. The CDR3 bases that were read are TGCAGTGCCCCTCGCGCTAGCGGGGGTGTTGGGACG.

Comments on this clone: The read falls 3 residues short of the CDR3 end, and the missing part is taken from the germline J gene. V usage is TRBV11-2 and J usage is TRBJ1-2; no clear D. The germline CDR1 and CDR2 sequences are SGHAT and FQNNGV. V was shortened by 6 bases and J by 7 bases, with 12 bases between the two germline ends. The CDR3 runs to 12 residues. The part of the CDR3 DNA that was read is TGTGCCAGCAGTCTAGCTGGCCGTGGC. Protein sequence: CASSLAGRG. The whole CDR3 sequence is CASSLAGRGYTF.

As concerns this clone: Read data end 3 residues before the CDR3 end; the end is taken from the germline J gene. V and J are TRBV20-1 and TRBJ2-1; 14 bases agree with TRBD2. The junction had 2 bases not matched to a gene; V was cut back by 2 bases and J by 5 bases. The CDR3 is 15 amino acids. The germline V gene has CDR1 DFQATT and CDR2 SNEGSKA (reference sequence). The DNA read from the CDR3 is TGCAGTGCTAGAAGGGGACTAGCGGGGGACAATGAG. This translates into CSARRGLAGDNE. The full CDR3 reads CSARRGLAGDNEQFF.

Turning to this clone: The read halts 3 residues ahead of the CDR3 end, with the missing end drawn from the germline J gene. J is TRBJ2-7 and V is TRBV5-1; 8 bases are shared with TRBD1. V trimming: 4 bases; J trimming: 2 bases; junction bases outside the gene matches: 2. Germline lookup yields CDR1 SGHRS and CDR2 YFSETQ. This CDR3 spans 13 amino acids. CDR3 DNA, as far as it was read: TGCGCCAGCAGCCAACAGGGGGCCTACGAG. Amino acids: CASSQQGAYE. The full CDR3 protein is CASSQQGAYEQYF.

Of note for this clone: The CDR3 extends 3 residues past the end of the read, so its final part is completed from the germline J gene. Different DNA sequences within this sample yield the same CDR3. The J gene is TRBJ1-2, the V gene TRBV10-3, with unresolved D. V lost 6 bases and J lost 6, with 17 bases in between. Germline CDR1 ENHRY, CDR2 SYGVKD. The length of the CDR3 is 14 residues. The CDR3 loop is CAISPSGYANGYTF. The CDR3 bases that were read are TGTGCCATCAGCCCCTCCGGGTATGCAAATGGC.

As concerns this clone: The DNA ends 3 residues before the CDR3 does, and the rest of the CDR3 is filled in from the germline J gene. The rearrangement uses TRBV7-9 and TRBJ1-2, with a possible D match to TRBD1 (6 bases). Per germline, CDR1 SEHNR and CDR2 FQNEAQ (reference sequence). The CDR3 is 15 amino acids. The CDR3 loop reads CASSFSGGAFDDYTF. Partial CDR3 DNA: TGTGCCAGCAGCTTTAGCGGGGGGGCGTTCGATGAC.

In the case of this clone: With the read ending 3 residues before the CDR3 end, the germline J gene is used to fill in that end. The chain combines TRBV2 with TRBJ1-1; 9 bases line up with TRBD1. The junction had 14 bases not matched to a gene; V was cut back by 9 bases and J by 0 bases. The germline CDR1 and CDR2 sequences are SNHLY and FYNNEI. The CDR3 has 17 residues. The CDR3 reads CASTGGAGWGLNTEAFF. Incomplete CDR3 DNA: TGTGCCAGTACAGGGGGCGCCGGGTGGGGCTTGAACACTGAA.